This T cell receptor beta chain was documented in a study of blood T cell repertoires in COVID-19. Libraries were prepared by immunoSEQ multiplex PCR; TCRdb keeps only in-frame clonotypes and omits some of them. The sample comprises 250,000 to 350,000 clones, roughly 85% of which are singletons, and 5.5% to 6% rests with the top ten. Enrollees, about 18 to 95 years old, lived in approximately 25 US areas. CDR3 size: 15 residues. V lost 2 bases and J 9 bases, leaving 17 bases between the germline ends. Germline assignment: CDR1 GTSNPN and CDR2 SVGIG (reference sequence). Specimen: PBMCs or T cells enriched from blood (not recorded which). The rearrangement links TRBV30 to TRBJ1-6; D possibly corresponds to TRBD1 (6 bases). The receptor was derived from a woman aged 25 to 39 who had recovered from COVID-19. CDR3 coding DNA: TGTGCCTGGAGTCCGGGGTGGCAGGGGACTTCACCCCTCCACTTT. Protein: CAWSPGWQGTSPLHF.